This TCR beta chain was obtained from a study of control samples from healthy donors and cancer patients. Germline CDR1 MNHNY, CDR2 SVGAGI (reference sequence). CDR3 length: 13 residues. The V gene lost 4 bases and the J gene lost 8 bases, with 12 bases spanning the gap. The assay was immunoSEQ multiplex PCR, and TCRdb's table has in-frame clones only and misses some. This table has approximately 92,000 clones, about 92% appearing once. In this sample, this clone turned up once. The specimen was blood. The chain couples TRBV6-6 to TRBJ2-1; D remains unclear. The sequence came from a woman in her 30s in good health. The DNA for the CDR3 is TGTGCCAGCAGTTCCCTATCCTCGGATGAGCAGTTCTTC. Its translation: CASSSLSSDEQFF.